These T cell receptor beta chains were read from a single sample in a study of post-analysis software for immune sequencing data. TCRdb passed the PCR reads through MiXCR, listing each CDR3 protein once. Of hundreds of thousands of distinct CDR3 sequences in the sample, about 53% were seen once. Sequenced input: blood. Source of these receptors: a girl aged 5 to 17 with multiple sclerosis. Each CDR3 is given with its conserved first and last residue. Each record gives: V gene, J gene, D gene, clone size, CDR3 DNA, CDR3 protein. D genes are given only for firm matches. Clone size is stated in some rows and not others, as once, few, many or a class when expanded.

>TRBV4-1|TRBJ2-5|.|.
TGCGCCAGCAGCCCGGAAGGGCAGGGAGAGACCCAGTACTTC
CASSPEGQGETQYF
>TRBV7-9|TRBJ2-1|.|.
TGTGCCAGCAGCTTAGTTGCGCCGGTAGGCTCCTACGAGCAGTTCTTC
CASSLVAPVGSYEQFF
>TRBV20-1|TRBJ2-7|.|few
TGCAGTGCTAGAGTTTCAGGCCGGTCCTACGAGCAGTACTTC
CSARVSGRSYEQYF
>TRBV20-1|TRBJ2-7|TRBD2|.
TGCAGTGCTAGGGCTAGCGGGGGGGAAAGCTCCTACAATGAGCAGTACTTC
CSARASGGESSYNEQYF
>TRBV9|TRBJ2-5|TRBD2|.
TGTGCCAGCAGCGTAGGGTCCGGACTAGCGGGGTCCAGGGAGACCCAGTACTTC
CASSVGSGLAGSRETQYF
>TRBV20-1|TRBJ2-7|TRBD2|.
TGCAGTGCTATCACTAGCGGCGTCATCTCCTACAATGAGCAGTACTTC
CSAITSGVISYNEQYF
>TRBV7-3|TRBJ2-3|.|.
TGTGCCAGCAGCCGAGGGGGGGCGGCAGATACGCAGTATTTT
CASSRGGAADTQYF
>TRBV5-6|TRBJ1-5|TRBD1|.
TGTGCCAGCAGTTTGATGGGACAGGGGGCAGGTAATCAGCCCCAGCATTTT
CASSLMGQGAGNQPQHF
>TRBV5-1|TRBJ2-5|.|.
TGCGCCAGCAGCTTGGGGGCAGGCTGGGCGGAGACCCAGTACTTC
CASSLGAGWAETQYF
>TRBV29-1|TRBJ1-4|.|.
TGCAGCGTTGAAACGACAGGAGGACGTGAAAAACTGTTTTTT
CSVETTGGREKLFF
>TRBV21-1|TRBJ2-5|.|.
TGTGCCAGCAGCAAAGCGCCGGAGACTAGCGGGGGTCTCGGGAAGACCCAGTACTTC
CASSKAPETSGGLGKTQYF
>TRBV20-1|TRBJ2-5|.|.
TGCAGTGCTAGACCACAGGGTCGAGAGACCCAGTACTTC
CSARPQGRETQYF
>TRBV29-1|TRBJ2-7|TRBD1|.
TGCAGCGTTACCGGGACAGGGATTCGGGAGCAGTACTTC
CSVTGTGIREQYF
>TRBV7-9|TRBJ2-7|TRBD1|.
TGTGCCAGCAGCACGGACAGGGAGGTACACGAGCAGTACTTC
CASSTDREVHEQYF
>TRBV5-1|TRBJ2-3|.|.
TGCGCCAGCAGCTTGGGGAGGACCTCTAGCACAGATACGCAGTATTTT
CASSLGRTSSTDTQYF
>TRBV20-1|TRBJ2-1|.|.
TGCAGTGTTCGACTAGACGCCTACAATGAGCAGTTCTTC
CSVRLDAYNEQFF
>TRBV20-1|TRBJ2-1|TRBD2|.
TGCAGTGGAAGGCGGGGGGGCGCCTACAATGAGCAGTTCTTC
CSGRRGGAYNEQFF
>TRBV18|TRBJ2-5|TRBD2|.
TGTGCCAGCTCACCACCGACTAGCGGGGGCCGAGAGACCCAGTACTTC
CASSPPTSGGRETQYF
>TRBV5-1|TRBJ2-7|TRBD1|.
TGCGCCAGCAGCGTAGGACAGGGGCTAAGCGAGCAGTACTTC
CASSVGQGLSEQYF
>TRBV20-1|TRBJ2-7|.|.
TGCAGTGCGGGGAACCGGGGTCTCTTTGGCTACGAGCAGTACTTC
CSAGNRGLFGYEQYF
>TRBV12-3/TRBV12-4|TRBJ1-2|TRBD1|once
TGTGCCAGCACCTTAGGGACAGGGGGCGGCTATGGCTACACCTTC
CASTLGTGGGYGYTF
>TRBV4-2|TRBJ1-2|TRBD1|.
TGTGCCAGCAGCCAAGATGGACAGGGTAGTGGCTATGGCTACACCTTC
CASSQDGQGSGYGYTF
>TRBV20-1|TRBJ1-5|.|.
TGCAGTGCTAGGGGCGGGGGTAGTCAGCCCCAGCATTTT
CSARGGGSQPQHF
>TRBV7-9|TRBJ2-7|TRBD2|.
TGTGCCAGCAGCTTAGCGGGGACTAGCGGGAACGAGCAGTACTTC
CASSLAGTSGNEQYF
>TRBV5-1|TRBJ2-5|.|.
TGCGCCAGCAGCTTGGAGGGACACCTCGTCCAAGAGACCCAGTACTTC
CASSLEGHLVQETQYF